This T cell receptor (beta chain) was captured in a study of identical twins. Findings and caveats of the study: For cord blood, abundant beta clonotypes had fewer insertions, unlike memory repertoires, which showed none. Low generation probability was overrepresented in out-of-frame alpha sequences shared by twins.

The authors used template switching to add a universal primer site and gave cDNA unique molecular identifiers. One entry per CDR3 protein results from TCRdb running MiXCR on the 5' RACE reads. The table includes more than 1.5 million distinct CDR3 sequences, more than 30% detected once. This CDR3 has 17 amino acids. With respect to this clonotype: Its specificity is not known.

Healthy Caucasians supplied all donations. This TCR derives from a newborn girl in good health. The V and J genes are TRBV21-1 and TRBJ2-5; TRBD1 is the table's D call and was not checked against the DNA. The closer fit of TRBJ2-7 to the DNA end suggests the J call may be wrong. TRBV21-1 is reported as a pseudogene. The specimen was cord blood. The CDR3 bases are TGTGCCAGCAGCAAAACTAAAGGGACAGGGGGCTCGTACGAGCAGTACTTC. Encoded protein: CASSKTKGTGGSYEQYF.